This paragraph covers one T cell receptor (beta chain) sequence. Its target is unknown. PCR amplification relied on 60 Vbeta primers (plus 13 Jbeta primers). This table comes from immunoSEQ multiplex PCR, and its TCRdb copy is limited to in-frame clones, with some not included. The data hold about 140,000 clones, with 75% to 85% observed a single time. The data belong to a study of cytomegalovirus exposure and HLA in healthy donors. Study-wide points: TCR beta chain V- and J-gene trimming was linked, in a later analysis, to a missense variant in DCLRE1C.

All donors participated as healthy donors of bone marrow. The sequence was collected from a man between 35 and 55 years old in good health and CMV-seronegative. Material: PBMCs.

The CDR3 DNA sequence: TGTGCCAGCTCACGCACAGCGGGGAACTACGAGCAGTACTTC. It specifies CASSRTAGNYEQYF. The rearrangement uses TRBV18 and TRBJ2-7; the match to TRBD2 covers 7 bases. The germline V gene encodes CDR1 KGHSH and CDR2 LQKENI. The CDR3 contains 14 residues. The trim removed 4 bases at V and 3 bases at J, leaving 6 bases unmatched.